This entry is about one T cell receptor beta chain. The antigen remains undetermined. The CDR3 is 13 amino acids. V lost 3 bases and J 6 bases, leaving 12 bases between the germline ends. Germline CDR1 SGHRS, CDR2 YFSETQ. Repertoires were generated with immunoSEQ multiplex PCR, while TCRdb's copy carries only in-frame clones and drops some. Altogether about 1 million clones are present, under 80% being singletons, with the ten largest covering around 1.4%. This sample stems from a study of shared clonotypes between healthy human individuals. Notes on the study in general: It was the non-shared clonotypes that had lower generation probabilities than clonotypes shared by all four donors.

V is TRBV5-1 and J is TRBJ1-1; weak D call: TRBD1 (6 bases). The TCR sequence derives from a man aged 18-30 years in good health. The sequencing input was memory CD4+ T cells sorted from blood. Specified subset: CD45RA-negative fraction. CDR3 amino acids: CASSSTGWSEAFF. The CDR3 DNA follows: TGCGCCAGCAGCTCTACAGGGTGGTCTGAAGCTTTCTTT. The full variable domain, completed using reference TRBV5-1 and TRBJ1-1, is KAGVTQTPRYLIKTRGQQVTLSCSPISGHRSVSWYQQTPGQGLQFLFEYFSETQRNKGNFPGRFSGRQFSNSRSEMNVSTLELGDSALYLCASSSTGWSEAFFGQGTRLTVV.